What follows is one T cell receptor beta chain and its context. No antigen is known for it. The data belong to a study of cytomegalovirus exposure and HLA in healthy donors. Study findings and constraints: Rare TCR sequences dominated, though some public TCRs recurred in many donors. Cytomegalovirus status was reportedly diagnosed by the classifier with high specificity and sensitivity.

This table comes from immunoSEQ multiplex PCR, and its TCRdb copy is limited to in-frame clones, with some not included. The table records 120,000 to 150,000 clones, about 88% of them present only once. This CDR3 is built from 15 residues. V shed 2 bases, J shed 7 bases, and the junction held 9 bases outside the gene matches. Germline CDR1 reads MNHEY; CDR2 reads SVGAGI. The V gene is TRBV6-5, the J gene TRBJ1-1, with 8 bases aligning to TRBD1. The clonotype comes from a woman between 18 and 29 years old in good health and CMV-seropositive. Sequenced: PBMCs. The CDR3 sequence is CASSYTIQGAGEAFF. DNA for the CDR3: TGTGCCAGCAGTTACACAATCCAGGGGGCTGGTGAAGCTTTCTTT.